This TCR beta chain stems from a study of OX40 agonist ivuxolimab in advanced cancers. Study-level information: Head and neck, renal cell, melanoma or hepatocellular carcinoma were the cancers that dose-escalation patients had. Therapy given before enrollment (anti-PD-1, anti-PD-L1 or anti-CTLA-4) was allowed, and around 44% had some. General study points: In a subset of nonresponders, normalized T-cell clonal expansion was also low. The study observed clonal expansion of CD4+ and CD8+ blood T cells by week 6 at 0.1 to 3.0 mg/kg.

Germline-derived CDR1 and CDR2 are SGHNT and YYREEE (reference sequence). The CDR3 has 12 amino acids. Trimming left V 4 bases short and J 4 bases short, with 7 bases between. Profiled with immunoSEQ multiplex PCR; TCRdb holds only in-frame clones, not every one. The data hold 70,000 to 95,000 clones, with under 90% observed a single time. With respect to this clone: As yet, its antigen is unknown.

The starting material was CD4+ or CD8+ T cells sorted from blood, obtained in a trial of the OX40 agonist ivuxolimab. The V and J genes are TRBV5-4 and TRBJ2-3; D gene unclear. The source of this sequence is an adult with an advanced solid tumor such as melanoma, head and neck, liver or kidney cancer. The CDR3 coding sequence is TGTGCCAGCAGCCTGACCTCAGATACGCAGTATTTT. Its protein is CASSLTSDTQYF.